This entry lists 3 T cell receptor beta chains sequenced from one sample in a study of cytomegalovirus exposure and HLA in healthy donors. Libraries were prepared by immunoSEQ multiplex PCR; TCRdb keeps only in-frame clonotypes and omits some of them. The table includes around 130,000 clones, roughly nine tenths detected once. Source material: PBMCs. These receptors were obtained from a man aged 25 to 40 in good health and CMV-seronegative.

This rearrangement joins TRBV4-1 to TRBJ1-5, with D tentatively TRBD1 (5 bases). In germline, CDR1 is MGHRA, CDR2 YSYEKL. V shed 6 bases and J shed 1 base, with 16 bases lying between them. The CDR3 has 16 residues. The CDR3 region has the DNA TGCGCCAGCAGAAAAACTTGGGACTTCAGCAATCAGCCCCAGCATTTT. This gives the protein CASRKTWDFSNQPQHF.

As concerns this clone: Additional DNA sequences in this sample encode the identical CDR3. The chain couples TRBV7-2 to TRBJ1-5; tentative D call: TRBD1 (5 bases). Germline V gene sequence: CDR1 SGHTA, CDR2 FQGNSA. The length of the CDR3 is 13 residues. V was pared by 2 bases and J by 4 bases, with 6 bases between. The CDR3 region is CASSLRGNQPQHF. The CDR3 bases are TGTGCCAGCAGCTTAAGGGGAAATCAGCCCCAGCATTTT.

The CDR3 DNA reads as TGTGCCAGCGGGGAGGGCTCAGGGTTCCCCGGGGAGCTGTTTTTT. This codes for CASGEGSGFPGELFF. The rearrangement links TRBV11-1 to TRBJ2-2; 7 positions match TRBD2. After removal of 8 bases from V and 6 bases from J, the junction contained 12 bases not matched to a gene. Germline CDR1 is SGHAT and CDR2 is FQDESV (reference sequence). This CDR3 spans 15 amino acids.